The 15 T cell receptor beta chains below were found in one sample sequenced in a study of blood T cell repertoires in COVID-19. Using immunoSEQ multiplex PCR, the repertoire was profiled, and TCRdb retains in-frame clones only, with some absent. This sample has around 170,000 clones, with about 87% found just once. Material for sequencing was peripheral blood. The receptors were gathered from a man aged 60 to 69 with acute or convalescent COVID-19.

V and J are TRBV10-2 and TRBJ2-7; TRBD1 might be the D (6 bases). The CDR3 loop spans 12 amino acids. Trimming removed 5 bases at V and 4 bases at J, with 9 bases between. Germline V gives CDR1 WSHSY, CDR2 SAAADI. In nucleotides, the CDR3 is TGCGCCAGCAGTCCAGGGGAATACGAGCAGTACGTC. Residues: CASSPGEYEQYV.

The rearrangement uses TRBV11-2 and TRBJ2-3; 14 bases are a match to TRBD2. The CDR3 consists of 16 residues. Germline V gene data show CDR1 as SGHAT and CDR2 as FQNNGV. Trimming removed 5 bases from V and 1 base from J; junction bases left unmatched: 2. CDR3 sequence: CASSMGLAGGTDTQYF. CDR3 in DNA: TGTGCCAGCAGCATGGGACTAGCGGGGGGCACAGATACGCAGTATTTT. The full variable domain, rest sourced from reference TRBV11-2 and TRBJ2-3, is EAGVAQSPRYKIIEKRQSVAFWCNPISGHATLYWYQQILGQGPKLLIQFQNNGVVDDSQLPKDRFSAERLKGVDSTLKIQPAKLEDSAVYLCASSMGLAGGTDTQYFGPGTRLTVL.

This clone was observed a few times. The chain employs TRBV7-6 and TRBJ1-1; no clear D gene. In germline, CDR1 is SGHVS, CDR2 FNYEAQ. V was trimmed by 0 bases and J by 4 bases, leaving 6 bases between them. The CDR3 sequence is 13 residues long. The CDR3: CASSLATGTEAFF. The CDR3 nucleotides are TGTGCCAGCAGCTTAGCAACGGGCACTGAAGCTTTCTTT. Based on the CDR3 plus reference TRBV7-6 and TRBJ1-1, the full variable domain is GAGVSQSPRYKVTKRGQDVALRCDPISGHVSLYWYRQALGQGPEFLTYFNYEAQQDKSGLPNDRFSAERPEGSISTLTIQRTEQRDSAMYRCASSLATGTEAFFGQGTRLTVV.

This chain connects TRBV19 to TRBJ1-2; D might be TRBD1 (5 bases). Germline V gene sequence: CDR1 LNHDA, CDR2 SQIVND (reference sequence). Trimming removed 1 base at V and 4 bases at J, with 7 bases between. CDR3 length: 13 amino acids. CDR3 protein: CASSIGQSYGYTF. In DNA, the CDR3 is TGTGCCAGTAGTATAGGACAGAGCTATGGCTACACCTTC.

V is TRBV7-9 and J is TRBJ2-6; no reliable D call. From germline, CDR1 is SEHNR and CDR2 FQNEAQ (reference sequence). The CDR3 is 14 amino acids. Trimming left V 7 bases short and J 4 bases short, with 11 bases between. As DNA, the CDR3 is TGTGCCAGCACTCCCTCCCCCGGGGCCAACGTCCTGACTTTC. Protein product: CASTPSPGANVLTF.

The chain combines TRBV9 with TRBJ1-6, with no clear D. The CDR3 totals 18 residues. The V end lost 0 bases, the J end lost 4 bases, and 17 bases lay between the germline ends. The V gene's germline CDR1 is SGDLS and CDR2 YYNGEE. CDR3 bases: TGTGCCAGCAGCGTAGGTACCGTCGGGATGGGGTATAATTCACCCCTCCACTTT. Protein sequence: CASSVGTVGMGYNSPLHF. Full variable domain (rest looked up from reference TRBV9 and TRBJ1-6): DSGVTQTPKHLITATGQRVTLRCSPRSGDLSVYWYQQSLDQGLQFLIQYYNGEERAKGNILERFSAQQFPDLHSELNLSSLELGDSALYFCASSVGTVGMGYNSPLHFGNGTRLTVT.

The chain uses TRBV30 and TRBJ1-2; tentative D call: TRBD1 (6 bases). V lost 5 bases and J lost 5, with 18 bases in between. CDR3 length: 14 residues. Germline loops: CDR1 GTSNPN, CDR2 SVGIG (reference sequence). The CDR3 loop is CAWRTRGFGYGYTF. The CDR3 DNA sequence: TGTGCCTGGCGGACCAGGGGATTCGGGTATGGCTACACCTTC.

V gene TRBV6-5 combines with J gene TRBJ1-5, with 7 bases that match TRBD1. Trimming at V came to 2 bases and at J to 8 bases, leaving 3 bases not matched to a gene. This CDR3 is built from 13 residues. Per germline, CDR1 MNHEY and CDR2 SVGAGI. The CDR3 sequence: CASSYTTGEPQHF. CDR3 DNA sequence: TGTGCCAGCAGTTACACAACAGGGGAGCCCCAGCATTTT.

V and J are TRBV14 and TRBJ2-5, with 10 bases aligning to TRBD2. With V trimmed by 3 bases and J by 4 bases, 11 bases remained unmatched. Germline values: CDR1 SGHDN, CDR2 FVKESK. The CDR3 covers 17 residues. CDR3 region: CASSHWASGGARETQYF. In DNA, the CDR3 is TGTGCCAGCAGCCATTGGGCCAGCGGGGGGGCCAGAGAGACCCAGTACTTC.

CDR3 nucleotides: TGTGCCAGCAGCTTGGCGGGTAGCAATCAGCCCCAGCATTTT. Protein: CASSLAGSNQPQHF. This rearrangement joins TRBV5-5 to TRBJ1-5; no definite D call. This CDR3 has 14 amino acids. The germline gives CDR1 SGHKS, CDR2 YYEKEE (reference sequence). The V end was cut by 0 bases, the J end by 0 bases, with 4 bases between.

The chain uses TRBV19 and TRBJ2-5; weak D call: TRBD2 (6 bases). V was clipped by 1 base and J by 1 base, with 19 bases between them. This CDR3 has 18 residues. Looked up from germline, CDR1 is LNHDA and CDR2 is SQIVND (reference sequence). The CDR3 nucleotides are TGTGCCAGTAGTATAGGGAAATGGATGGAGGGGCGCCAAGAGACCCAGTACTTC. Translation: CASSIGKWMEGRQETQYF.

The chain is built from TRBV7-6 and TRBJ2-7, with TRBD2 matching 10 bases. V dropped 2 bases and J dropped 6; count of bases not matched to a gene: 10. CDR3 length equals 16 residues. The germline V gene encodes CDR1 SGHVS and CDR2 FNYEAQ. The CDR3 spells CASSLTPTSGALEQYF. CDR3 sequence (DNA): TGTGCCAGCAGCTTAACCCCTACTAGCGGGGCCCTCGAGCAGTACTTC.

V gene TRBV24-1 combines with J gene TRBJ1-2; the D gene is possibly TRBD1 (5 bases). This CDR3 contains 14 residues. Trimming shortened V by 11 bases and J by 6 bases, and 21 bases separated the two germline ends. Germline assignment: CDR1 KGHDR and CDR2 SFDVKD. The CDR3 loop is CAIEDSKRLHGYTF. In nucleotides, the CDR3 is TGTGCCATCGAAGACAGCAAAAGGTTACATGGCTACACCTTC.

The rearrangement links TRBV29-1 to TRBJ1-2; tentatively, D is TRBD1 (6 bases). CDR3 length: 14 residues. Germline lookup yields CDR1 SQVTM and CDR2 ANQGSEA. With 6 bases removed from V and 4 bases from J, the gap between germline ends came to 18 bases. The CDR3 coding sequence is TGCAGCGTCGAGGACAGCTACGCATCCTATGGCTACACCTTC. Translation: CSVEDSYASYGYTF. Filled out from reference TRBV29-1 and TRBJ1-2, the complete variable domain reads SAVISQKPSRDICQRGTSLTIQCQVDSQVTMMFWYRQQPGQSLTLIATANQGSEATYESGFVIDKFPISRPNLTFSTLTVSNMSPEDSSIYLCSVEDSYASYGYTFGSGTRLTVV.

The rearrangement joins TRBV6-5 to TRBJ1-2; 7 bases match TRBD1. The CDR3 runs to 15 residues. V lost 0 bases, J lost 6 bases, and 7 bases stayed unmatched. Germline CDR1 is MNHEY and CDR2 is SVGAGI. The CDR3 DNA reads as TGTGCCAGCAGTTACTCGAGTACAGGGGAGGATGGCTACACCTTC. It is translated as CASSYSSTGEDGYTF.